These 25 T cell receptor beta chains came from one sample sequenced in a study of Ad26.COV2.S vaccination and SARS-CoV-2 variants. Indicated treatment: over 15 received Ad26.COV2.S at low or high dose, single or two shots; about 5 received placebo; per-sample allocation not given. Specimens were obtained on day 63 following the first vaccine or placebo injection. Repertoires were generated with immunoSEQ multiplex PCR, while TCRdb's copy carries only in-frame clones and drops some. The sample shows roughly 700,000 clones, approximately 88% of them seen only once. This sample comprised peripheral blood, obtained in a trial of Ad26.COV2.S vaccine versus placebo. The receptors here all came from a person between 18 and 65 years old who received the Ad26.COV2.S COVID-19 vaccine or a placebo.

In regard to this clone: At the DNA level, this CDR3 is encoded by other sequences in the same sample as well. The V and J genes are TRBV12-3 or TRBV12-4 and TRBJ2-1, with no clear D. Trimming took 3 bases from V and 8 from J, leaving 8 bases between them. The CDR3 is made up of 12 amino acids. As DNA, the CDR3 is TGTGCCAGCAGTTTGCTGGTAGATGAGCAGTTCTTC. Translating it yields CASSLLVDEQFF.

The chain links TRBV4-2 to TRBJ2-3; tentative D call: TRBD1 (6 bases). The CDR3 has 15 residues. Germline CDR1 and CDR2: LGHNA and YNFKEQ. With 1 base removed from V and 3 bases from J, the gap between germline ends came to 11 bases. CDR3 amino acids: CASSQGPQGTDTQYF. The CDR3, as DNA: TGTGCCAGCAGCCAAGGGCCGCAGGGGACAGATACGCAGTATTTT.

The rearrangement uses TRBV5-8 and TRBJ2-3; unclear D gene. The germline CDR1 and CDR2 sequences are SGHTS and YDEGEE. Trimming left V 4 bases short and J 3 bases short, with 12 bases between. The CDR3 length is 14 residues. CDR3 protein: CASSIRQGTDTQYF. The CDR3, as DNA: TGTGCCAGCAGCATCCGTCAAGGGACAGATACGCAGTATTTT.

The chain links TRBV18 to TRBJ1-6; a possible D gene is TRBD1 (6 bases). V lost 5 bases, J lost 7 bases, and 9 bases lay in between. Germline V lookup: CDR1 KGHSH, CDR2 LQKENI. The CDR3 runs to 13 residues. The DNA of the CDR3 is TGTGCCAGCTCAAGACAGGACAATTCACCCCTCCACTTT. This translates into CASSRQDNSPLHF.

CDR3 sequence reads: CATSDLPRQEESSYNEQFF. The DNA of the CDR3 is TGTGCCACCAGTGATTTACCCCGACAGGAGGAATCCTCCTACAATGAGCAGTTCTTC. The chain couples TRBV24-1 to TRBJ2-1, with a tentative D call TRBD1 (6 bases). Germline CDR1 is KGHDR and CDR2 is SFDVKD. Trimming shortened V by 1 base and J by 0 bases, and 18 bases separated the two germline ends. The CDR3 has 19 residues.

The chain is built from TRBV7-2 and TRBJ2-3; possible D gene TRBD2, 5 bases. CDR3 length: 15 amino acids. V was cut by 3 bases and J by 4 bases, with 14 bases left in between. CDR1 is SGHTA, CDR2 FQGNSA, per germline. CDR3 region: CASSFLTGRADTQYF. In DNA form, the CDR3 reads TGTGCCAGCAGCTTTCTGACGGGAAGAGCAGATACGCAGTATTTT.

This sequence joins TRBV4-3 and TRBJ1-2; D unresolved. The CDR3 runs to 13 residues. CDR1 is LGHNA and CDR2 is YSLEER in the germline V gene. Trimming cost V 0 bases and J 7 bases, with 9 bases left between them. The CDR3 coding sequence is TGCGCCAGCAGCCAAGATGTTGGTCCTGGCTACACCTTC. Translating it yields CASSQDVGPGYTF.

The chain employs TRBV7-6 and TRBJ2-3; D not resolved. This CDR3 contains 14 residues. CDR1 and CDR2 (germline): SGHVS, FNYEAQ. V lost 5 bases and J lost 2, with 11 bases in between. The CDR3 sequence: CASSPRQTTDTQYF. In DNA form, the CDR3 reads TGTGCCAGCAGCCCCAGGCAGACCACAGATACGCAGTATTTT.

The genes are TRBV9 and TRBJ2-2; D remains unclear. V was shortened by 1 base and J by 4 bases, with 14 bases between the two germline ends. The CDR3 has 16 amino acids. CDR1 and CDR2 from the germline V gene are SGDLS and YYNGEE. The CDR3 here is CASSVSGLQATGELFF. The CDR3 DNA reads TGTGCCAGCAGCGTAAGTGGTCTACAAGCCACCGGGGAGCTGTTTTTT.

This clone was counted only a few times. The chain combines TRBV25-1 with TRBJ1-1; D perhaps matches TRBD1 (5 bases). The V end was cut by 1 base, the J end by 1 base, with 10 bases between. The CDR3 sequence is 15 residues long. CDR1 is MGHDK, CDR2 SYGVNS, per germline. The CDR3 DNA follows: TGTGCCAGCAGTGAATGGGGCCGGTCGAACACTGAAGCTTTCTTT. Its protein product is CASSEWGRSNTEAFF.

This sequence joins TRBV7-9 and TRBJ2-4; the D is unclear. This CDR3 comprises 14 residues. Trimming removed 6 bases at V and 6 bases at J, with 15 bases between. Germline loops: CDR1 SEHNR, CDR2 FQNEAQ (reference sequence). The CDR3 sequence: CASSVVEGINIQYF. DNA for the CDR3: TGTGCCAGCAGTGTAGTGGAAGGGATAAACATTCAGTACTTC.

This chain links TRBV9 with TRBJ2-7, with 10 bases matching TRBD2. The J segment lost 5 bases and the V segment lost 4 bases, leaving 6 bases of the junction unmatched. This CDR3 region has 14 residues. Germline V gene lookup returns CDR1 SGDLS and CDR2 YYNGEE. CDR3 in DNA: TGTGCCAGCAGCCCGGGACTAGCGATCCACGAGCAGTACTTC. Translating it yields CASSPGLAIHEQYF. Complete variable domain (other parts from reference TRBV9 and TRBJ2-7): DSGVTQTPKHLITATGQRVTLRCSPRSGDLSVYWYQQSLDQGLQFLIQYYNGEERAKGNILERFSAQQFPDLHSELNLSSLELGDSALYFCASSPGLAIHEQYFGPGTRLTVT.

V and J are TRBV14 and TRBJ1-6; D gene ambiguous. V was trimmed by 3 bases and J by 7 bases, leaving 4 bases between them. The CDR3 is 12 amino acids. The germline V gene encodes CDR1 SGHDN and CDR2 FVKESK. This CDR3 reads CASSHSNSPLHF. The CDR3 DNA reads TGTGCCAGCAGCCATAGCAATTCACCCCTCCACTTT.

The CDR3 sequence: CASSLAGLAGGTGELFF. The CDR3 nucleotides read TGTGCCAGCAGCTTAGCGGGGCTAGCGGGAGGGACCGGGGAGCTGTTTTTT. The V gene is TRBV7-2, the J gene TRBJ2-2; 12 bases align to TRBD2. CDR1 SGHTA and CDR2 FQGNSA come from the germline V gene. Trimming took 0 bases from V and 5 from J; bases not matched to a gene: 4. The length of the CDR3 is 17 residues.

V and J are TRBV11-2 and TRBJ1-2; TRBD1 matches 8 bases. CDR1 is SGHAT, CDR2 FQNNGV, per germline. Trimming took 5 bases from V and 3 from J; bases not matched to a gene: 2. This CDR3 is 13 amino acids long. The CDR3 DNA is TGTGCCAGCAGCCGGACAGGGTACTATGGCTACACCTTC. Translating gives CASSRTGYYGYTF.

The chain is built from TRBV10-3 and TRBJ2-3, with 9 positions matching TRBD2. Germline V gene lookup returns CDR1 ENHRY and CDR2 SYGVKD. The CDR3 loop spans 15 amino acids. After removal of 5 bases from V and 3 bases from J, the junction contained 6 bases not matched to a gene. The DNA of the CDR3 is TGTGCCATCAGTCGCCTAGCGGGGATTACAGATACGCAGTATTTT. Its protein product is CAISRLAGITDTQYF.

J is TRBJ1-3 and V is TRBV11-2; D remains unclear. Germline-derived CDR1 and CDR2 are SGHAT and FQNNGV. The CDR3 consists of 12 residues. Trimming pared 0 bases from V and 4 bases from J, leaving 1 base between. CDR3 loop: CASSLEGNTIYF. The CDR3, as DNA: TGTGCCAGCAGCTTAGAGGGAAACACCATATATTTT.

The V and J genes are TRBV4-2 and TRBJ2-1, with 9 bases matching TRBD2. CDR1 and CDR2 from the germline V gene are LGHNA and YNFKEQ. This CDR3 is 16 amino acids long. The ends lost 4 bases at V and 6 bases at J; junction bases unmatched: 10. DNA of the CDR3: TGTGCCAGCAGCCGACTTAGCGGGGGAACCCTCAATGAGCAGTTCTTC. It is translated as CASSRLSGGTLNEQFF.

This clone was recorded only once. The chain uses TRBV11-3 and TRBJ2-3, with TRBD2 matching over 9 bases. V shed 5 bases, J shed 6 bases, and the junction held 9 bases outside the gene matches. Germline V gene sequence: CDR1 SGHNT, CDR2 YENEEA. CDR3 length equals 15 residues. The CDR3 sequence: CASSRLRGGGDTQYF. As DNA, the CDR3 is TGTGCCAGCAGCCGCCTGCGGGGGGGCGGGGATACGCAGTATTTT.

This rearrangement joins TRBV5-1 to TRBJ2-7; 9 bases align to TRBD2. Losses at the gene ends were 4 bases for V and 1 base for J; bases not matched to a gene: 12. This CDR3 is 17 amino acids long. Germline loops: CDR1 SGHRS, CDR2 YFSETQ. CDR3 DNA sequence: TGCGCCAGCAGCGACCCAAGCTGGAGCGGGGGGTCCTACGAGCAGTACTTC. Its protein product is CASSDPSWSGGSYEQYF.

The rearrangement uses TRBV7-2 and TRBJ2-5; D gene unclear. CDR1 and CDR2 from the germline V gene are SGHTA and FQGNSA. V lost 5 bases, J lost 4 bases, and 8 bases lay in between. CDR3 length: 12 residues. Here the CDR3 reads CASSAVLETQYF. DNA for the CDR3: TGTGCCAGCAGCGCAGTTTTAGAGACCCAGTACTTC.

DNA of the CDR3: TGTGCCAGCAGACGCCTCGGGGGGGTTGTTTTTGGCAATGAGCAGTTCTTC. Its translation: CASRRLGGVVFGNEQFF. V and J are TRBV27 and TRBJ2-1, with TRBD2 matching 8 bases. CDR3 size: 17 residues. Germline lookup yields CDR1 MNHEY and CDR2 SMNVEV (reference sequence). V was clipped by 6 bases and J by 6 bases; unmatched bases: 16.

The chain links TRBV7-6 to TRBJ2-7; D might be TRBD2 (6 bases). V was trimmed by 2 bases and J by 5 bases, leaving 22 bases between them. CDR1 and CDR2 from the germline V gene are SGHVS and FNYEAQ. This CDR3 is built from 17 residues. The CDR3, as DNA: TGTGCCAGCAGCTTATACCCCCGGGGTCTAGCGCCTAACGAGCAGTACTTC. This codes for CASSLYPRGLAPNEQYF.

The rearrangement joins TRBV10-3 to TRBJ1-5; maybe TRBD1 (5 bases). Germline V gene sequence: CDR1 ENHRY, CDR2 SYGVKD. The CDR3 loop spans 15 amino acids. V lost 2 bases to trimming and J lost 3 bases, with 11 bases between them. The CDR3 DNA follows: TGTGCCATCAGTGAGGGGTGGGGGATCAATCAGCCCCAGCATTTT. It translates to CAISEGWGINQPQHF.

This chain uses TRBV7-9 with TRBJ2-3, with TRBD2 as a possible D gene (7 bases). Germline CDR1 and CDR2: SEHNR and FQNEAQ (reference sequence). The CDR3 extends over 14 amino acids. The ends were cut back, 2 bases at V and 7 bases at J, with 13 bases in the middle. The DNA of the CDR3 is TGTGCCAGCAGCTTAACGGGGGGCTCGAATACGCAGTATTTT. Translation gives CASSLTGGSNTQYF.